The 30 T cell receptor beta chains in this list originate from one sample, sequenced in a study of shared clonotypes between healthy human individuals (TCRdb year 2020). Libraries were prepared through the immunoSEQ multiplex PCR assay. TCRdb limited this immuneACCESS table to in-frame rearrangements with V and J called. A share of clones is missing; checked studies link under half to unresolved V genes, and the rest is unexplained. This sample comprises 1.5 million to 2.5 million clones, 85% to 95% of them detected only once. Roughly 1% of the sample lies in the top ten. CD8 naive samples were obtained by positive selection for CCR7 among CD45RO-negative cells, yielding a CD45RA+CCR7+ population from which TemRA cells were excluded. Sequenced: naive CD8+ T cells sorted from blood. Read against the paper, the sample's cell subset or site label means: CD45RA+CCR7+. These receptors were collected from a man aged 18 to 30 in good health.

The CDR3 protein is CASSYSPSVEQFF. The CDR3 DNA sequence: TGTGCCAGCAGTTACTCGCCTAGTGTTGAGCAGTTCTTC. V gene TRBV6-6 combines with J gene TRBJ2-1; D unresolved. Per germline, CDR1 MNHNY and CDR2 SVGAGI (reference sequence). Trimming shortened V by 0 bases and J by 9 bases, and 9 bases separated the two germline ends. The CDR3 is 13 amino acids.

J is TRBJ2-7 and V is TRBV27, with D uncertain. Germline V gene lookup returns CDR1 MNHEY and CDR2 SMNVEV (reference sequence). Trimming took off 5 bases at V and 3 bases at J, with 5 bases between the two ends. There are 11 residues in the CDR3. Here the CDR3 reads CASSKNYEQYF. The DNA of the CDR3 is TGTGCCAGCAGTAAAAACTACGAGCAGTACTTC.

This clone was detected only once. The chain has TRBV14 and TRBJ2-7; 9 bases line up with TRBD2. The CDR3 is 20 amino acids. CDR1 and CDR2 (germline): SGHDN, FVKESK. V trimming: 0 bases; J trimming: 2 bases; junction bases outside the gene matches: 17. The chain's CDR3 is CASSQESTTGTSSNPYEQYF. Here the CDR3 DNA reads TGTGCCAGCAGCCAAGAGAGTACCACCGGGACTAGCAGTAATCCCTACGAGCAGTACTTC.

The chain employs TRBV7-6 and TRBJ1-2, with D perhaps matching TRBD1 (5 bases). The CDR3 sequence is 14 residues long. Germline V gene lookup returns CDR1 SGHVS and CDR2 FNYEAQ. The V and J ends lost 3 bases and 6 bases respectively, with 14 bases between them. CDR3 sequence: CASSFSIGVDGYTF. The DNA of the CDR3 is TGTGCCAGCAGCTTCTCAATAGGGGTTGATGGCTACACCTTC.

The CDR3 is CAWINPDRVHEQYF. In nucleotides, the CDR3 is TGTGCCTGGATAAACCCCGACAGGGTCCACGAGCAGTACTTC. The chain joins TRBV30 to TRBJ2-7, with 7 bases fitting TRBD1. The CDR3 is 14 residues long. Germline V lookup: CDR1 GTSNPN, CDR2 SVGIG (reference sequence). V was pared by 4 bases and J by 5 bases, with 11 bases of the junction left unmatched. The full variable domain, its missing parts supplied by reference TRBV30 and TRBJ2-7, is SQTIHQWPATLVQPVGSPLSLECTVEGTSNPNLYWYRQAAGRGLQLLFYSVGIGQISSEVPQNLSASRPQDRQFILSSKKLLLSDSGFYLCAWINPDRVHEQYFGPGTRLTVT.

Only one count was recorded for this clone. This same CDR3 is encoded by further DNA sequences in the sample. The chain is built from TRBV9 and TRBJ2-1; 9 bases are shared with TRBD2. Losses at the gene ends were 0 bases for V and 4 bases for J; bases not matched to a gene: 2. CDR3 length: 15 residues. Germline CDR1 is SGDLS and CDR2 is YYNGEE. The CDR3 DNA is TGTGCCAGCAGCGTAGGCGGGGGGGCTTACAATGAGCAGTTCTTC. Translated: CASSVGGGAYNEQFF.

This clone was recorded once. The sample has other DNA sequences that encode this CDR3 too. The rearrangement links TRBV6-6 to TRBJ1-2; D gene unclear. Per the germline V gene, CDR1 is MNHNY and CDR2 is SVGAGI (reference sequence). Trimming cost V 0 bases and J 4 bases, with 9 bases left between them. This CDR3 comprises 14 residues. The CDR3, as DNA: TGTGCCAGCAGTTACTCCTCGGAGGCCTATGGCTACACCTTC. Translation gives CASSYSSEAYGYTF.

The gene calls are TRBV7-9 and TRBJ2-2; D gene uncertain. This CDR3 has 13 residues. The germline gives CDR1 SEHNR, CDR2 FQNEAQ (reference sequence). The V gene lost 2 bases and the J gene lost 6 bases, with 7 bases spanning the gap. The CDR3 spells CASSLYTPGELFF. CDR3 coding DNA: TGTGCCAGCAGCTTATACACCCCCGGGGAGCTGTTTTTT.

V and J are TRBV28 and TRBJ2-3; the match to TRBD2 covers 12 bases. Trimming cost V 3 bases and J 3 bases; bases outside gene matches: 7. The germline V gene encodes CDR1 MDHEN and CDR2 SYDVKM. The length of the CDR3 is 17 residues. The CDR3 nucleotides are TGTGCCAGCAGTTTCGAAATCGGGACTAGCGGGACAGATACGCAGTATTTT. This encodes CASSFEIGTSGTDTQYF.

CDR3 amino acids: CASREGQDFEMAFF. CDR3 nucleotide sequence: TGTGCCAGCAGGGAGGGACAGGATTTTGAGATGGCTTTCTTT. The chain couples TRBV28 to TRBJ1-1, with TRBD1 identical over 8 bases. This CDR3 is built from 14 residues. Germline-derived CDR1 and CDR2 are MDHEN and SYDVKM. After removal of 6 bases from V and 11 bases from J, the junction contained 14 bases not matched to a gene.

This chain joins TRBV7-9 and TRBJ2-1; 11 bases match TRBD2. CDR3 length: 17 amino acids. Looked up from germline, CDR1 is SEHNR and CDR2 is FQNEAQ (reference sequence). V lost 2 bases, J lost 7 bases, and 10 bases stayed unmatched. The CDR3 DNA follows: TGTGCCAGCAGCTTACCGACTAGCGGGGCCCTATGGAATGAGCAGTTCTTC. Amino acids: CASSLPTSGALWNEQFF. The whole variable domain, filled in from reference TRBV7-9 and TRBJ2-1, reads DTGVSQNPRHKITKRGQNVTFRCDPISEHNRLYWYRQTLGQGPEFLTYFQNEAQLEKSRLLSDRFSAERPKGSFSTLEIQRTEQGDSAMYLCASSLPTSGALWNEQFFGPGTRLTVL.

The chain combines TRBV9 with TRBJ2-7, with 7 bases fitting TRBD1. This CDR3 spans 15 amino acids. Germline-derived CDR1 and CDR2 are SGDLS and YYNGEE. With V trimmed by 4 bases and J by 4 bases, 11 bases remained unmatched. The CDR3 sequence: CASSPSRGIGYEQYF. The CDR3 DNA follows: TGTGCCAGCAGCCCCTCCAGGGGGATTGGGTACGAGCAGTACTTC.

The gene calls are TRBV7-9 and TRBJ2-3; 8 nucleotides match TRBD1. CDR3 length: 14 residues. Trimming cost V 5 bases and J 6 bases; bases outside gene matches: 7. The germline CDR1 and CDR2 sequences are SEHNR and FQNEAQ (reference sequence). CDR3 in amino acids: CASSRGQGWDTQYF. DNA of the CDR3: TGTGCCAGCAGCCGTGGACAGGGCTGGGATACGCAGTATTTT.

This chain uses TRBV18 with TRBJ2-1; maybe TRBD1 (6 bases). Trimming pared 0 bases from V and 2 bases from J, leaving 17 bases between. This CDR3 contains 18 residues. Germline lookup yields CDR1 KGHSH and CDR2 LQKENI. CDR3: CASSPPSLTTGPYNEQFF. The CDR3 DNA sequence: TGTGCCAGCTCACCACCATCTTTAACTACAGGGCCCTACAATGAGCAGTTCTTC.

In this sample, this clone turned up once. CDR3 nucleotides: TGCGCCAGCAGCGAGCGGAACACTGAAGCTTTCTTT. Protein sequence: CASSERNTEAFF. V and J are TRBV4-1 and TRBJ1-1; D is unclear. CDR3 length equals 12 residues. Germline V lookup: CDR1 MGHRA, CDR2 YSYEKL. The V and J ends lost 5 bases and 1 base respectively, with 5 bases between them.

Here the CDR3 reads CASSEGTGVTNQPQHF. CDR3 nucleotides: TGCGCCAGCAGTGAGGGGACAGGGGTCACCAATCAGCCCCAGCATTTT. The V call is TRBV10-2, the J call TRBJ1-5; TRBD1 aligns across 10 bases. The germline V gene encodes CDR1 WSHSY and CDR2 SAAADI. The CDR3 sequence is 16 residues long. V lost 2 bases and J lost 3; bases outside the gene matches: 4.

The chain carries TRBV4-1 and TRBJ1-1; tentatively, D is TRBD1 (5 bases). Looked up from germline, CDR1 is MGHRA and CDR2 is YSYEKL. This CDR3 is 13 amino acids long. Deletions cut 2 bases from V and 6 bases from J, with 10 bases between. The CDR3 DNA follows: TGCGCCAGCAGCCAACCCTCGGGGCCTGAAGCTTTCTTT. Translating gives CASSQPSGPEAFF.

Note on this clone: The same CDR3 also results from other DNA sequences found in this sample. The V and J genes are TRBV5-6 and TRBJ2-3; D ambiguous. The length of the CDR3 is 13 residues. The ends were cut back, 0 bases at V and 0 bases at J, with 2 bases in the middle. The germline V gene has CDR1 SGHDT and CDR2 YYEEEE. CDR3 sequence: CASSLDSTDTQYF. The CDR3 coding sequence is TGTGCCAGCAGCTTGGATAGCACAGATACGCAGTATTTT.

The table lists this clone with a count of one. J is TRBJ2-2 and V is TRBV27, with D maybe TRBD1 (6 bases). The CDR3 extends over 14 amino acids. Trimming took off 6 bases at V and 8 bases at J, with 16 bases between the two ends. CDR1 and CDR2 from the germline V gene are MNHEY and SMNVEV (reference sequence). CDR3 residues: CASSPRGTWGELFF. The CDR3 nucleotides are TGTGCCAGCAGCCCCAGGGGAACGTGGGGGGAGCTGTTTTTT.

The rearrangement uses TRBV4-3 and TRBJ2-6; D may be TRBD1 (5 bases). The CDR3 runs to 21 residues. Per the germline V gene, CDR1 is LGHNA and CDR2 is YSLEER. V lost 0 bases and J lost 3, with 24 bases in between. CDR3 amino acids: CASSQEGGGGAEANGANVLTF. The DNA for the CDR3 is TGCGCCAGCAGCCAAGAGGGCGGCGGTGGGGCTGAAGCTAATGGGGCCAACGTCCTGACTTTC.

As regards this clone: Other DNA sequences in this specimen translate into the identical CDR3. J is TRBJ2-1 and V is TRBV5-6, with 12 bases aligning to TRBD2. Unmatched junction bases numbered 2, after V lost 3 bases and J lost 4 bases. The CDR3 runs 15 residues. CDR1 SGHDT and CDR2 YYEEEE come from the germline V gene. This CDR3 reads CASSSLAGGYNEQFF. CDR3 nucleotides: TGTGCCAGCAGCTCTCTAGCGGGAGGGTACAATGAGCAGTTCTTC.

This chain uses TRBV27 with TRBJ2-3, with TRBD2 identical over 10 bases. CDR1 and CDR2 (germline): MNHEY, SMNVEV (reference sequence). There are 17 residues in the CDR3. With V trimmed by 3 bases and J by 3 bases, 9 bases remained unmatched. The CDR3 region has the DNA TGTGCCAGCAGTTTGTGGGTAGCGGGGGGCAGGACAGATACGCAGTATTTT. It is translated as CASSLWVAGGRTDTQYF.

V gene TRBV7-6 combines with J gene TRBJ2-5; D might be TRBD1 or TRBD2, each matching 5 bases. The germline V gene encodes CDR1 SGHVS and CDR2 FNYEAQ. The CDR3 is made up of 15 amino acids. V was cut by 5 bases and J by 1 base, with 14 bases left in between. The chain's CDR3 is CASSAVRDLQETQYF. In nucleotides, the CDR3 is TGTGCCAGCAGCGCAGTTCGGGACCTCCAAGAGACCCAGTACTTC.

This clone was recorded only once. The V gene is TRBV19, the J gene TRBJ2-2; D is perhaps TRBD2 (5 bases). CDR3 length equals 13 residues. The germline gives CDR1 LNHDA, CDR2 SQIVND (reference sequence). Trimming took 1 base from V and 14 from J, leaving 14 bases between them. The CDR3 nucleotides are TGTGCCAGTAGTATAGCCGAGGGATTGGACCTGTTTTTT. Its translation: CASSIAEGLDLFF.

The chain uses TRBV27 and TRBJ1-1; tentative D call: TRBD1 (5 bases). The CDR3 spans 14 residues. Deletions cut 6 bases from V and 7 bases from J, with 18 bases between. CDR1 is MNHEY, CDR2 SMNVEV, per germline (reference sequence). As DNA, the CDR3 is TGTGCCAGCAGCCCAACCTTGTGGGGCTATGAAGCTTTCTTT. Protein: CASSPTLWGYEAFF.

This chain connects TRBV7-8 to TRBJ2-1, with a tentative D call TRBD2 (5 bases). The CDR3 runs to 19 residues. V lost 1 base to trimming and J lost 3 bases, with 22 bases between them. Germline assignment: CDR1 SGHVS and CDR2 FQNEAQ. The CDR3 sequence: CASSLDWGDVGVVYNEQFF. The CDR3 DNA is TGTGCCAGCAGCTTAGATTGGGGAGACGTAGGAGTGGTCTACAATGAGCAGTTCTTC.

This chain links TRBV29-1 with TRBJ2-7; tentatively, D is TRBD1 or TRBD2 (5 bases each). V was shortened by 3 bases and J by 4 bases, with 13 bases between the two germline ends. Germline lookup yields CDR1 SQVTM and CDR2 ANQGSEA. This CDR3 spans 13 amino acids. CDR3 loop: CSVDIRDGYEQYF. In DNA, the CDR3 is TGCAGCGTTGATATAAGGGACGGGTACGAGCAGTACTTC.

V and J are TRBV29-1 and TRBJ2-7, with TRBD2 matching 7 bases. Trimming removed 4 bases from V and 6 bases from J; junction bases left unmatched: 0. This CDR3 comprises 10 residues. Looked up from germline, CDR1 is SQVTM and CDR2 is ANQGSEA. The CDR3, as DNA: TGCAGCGTTGCGGGGGGCGAGCAGTACTTC. Translated: CSVAGGEQYF.

The V call is TRBV10-2, the J call TRBJ1-4; possible D gene TRBD1, 5 bases. Germline V gene lookup returns CDR1 WSHSY and CDR2 SAAADI. V lost 5 bases, J lost 3 bases, and 7 bases lay in between. The length of the CDR3 is 13 residues. The CDR3 sequence is CASSTGPNEKLFF. The CDR3 region has the DNA TGCGCCAGCAGTACAGGTCCTAATGAAAAACTGTTTTTT.

The chain has TRBV29-1 and TRBJ2-3, with D tentatively TRBD1 (7 bases). The CDR3 is made up of 13 amino acids. Germline V CDR1 and CDR2: SQVTM, ANQGSEA. V dropped 7 bases and J dropped 4 bases, with 15 bases sitting between them. The CDR3 coding sequence is TGCAGCGCTGAGGAGGGGGCAGCAGATACGCAGTATTTT. This encodes CSAEEGAADTQYF.